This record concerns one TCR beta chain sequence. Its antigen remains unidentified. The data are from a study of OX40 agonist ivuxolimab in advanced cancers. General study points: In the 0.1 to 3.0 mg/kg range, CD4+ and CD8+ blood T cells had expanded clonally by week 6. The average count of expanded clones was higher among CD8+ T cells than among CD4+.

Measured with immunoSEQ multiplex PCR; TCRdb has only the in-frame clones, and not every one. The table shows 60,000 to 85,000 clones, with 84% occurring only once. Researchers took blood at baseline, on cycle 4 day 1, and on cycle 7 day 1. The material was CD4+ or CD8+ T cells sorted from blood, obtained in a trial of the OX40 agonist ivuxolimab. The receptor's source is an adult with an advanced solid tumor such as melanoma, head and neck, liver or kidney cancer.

CDR3 sequence: CATLRGTGGYQPQHF. In DNA form, the CDR3 reads TGTGCCACCCTCCGCGGGACAGGGGGTTATCAGCCCCAGCATTTT. The V call is TRBV28, the J call TRBJ1-5; 11 bases align to TRBD1. The CDR3 consists of 15 residues. CDR1 is MDHEN and CDR2 is SYDVKM in the germline V gene. Trimming at V came to 10 bases and at J to 5 bases, leaving 10 bases not matched to a gene.